Shown below are 2 T cell receptor beta chains from a single sample sequenced in a study of PD-1 blockade in mismatch repair-deficient tumors. Method: immunoSEQ multiplex PCR; TCRdb's copy keeps in-frame clones and lacks some. The table lists more than 90,000 clones, more than 60% of them singletons. Sample: peripheral blood, taken approximately 64 weeks after starting pembrolizumab. The receptors were gathered from an adult with mismatch repair-deficient cancer.

The J gene is TRBJ2-2, the V gene TRBV27; 8 bases are shared with TRBD1. The CDR3 is 15 residues long. The germline CDR1 and CDR2 sequences are MNHEY and SMNVEV (reference sequence). V shed 5 bases and J 6 bases; nucleotides not matched to a gene: 8. The CDR3 bases are TGTGCCAGCAGTACTGGACAGGGTTTTCCCGGGGAGCTGTTTTTT. Translated, it gives CASSTGQGFPGELFF.

J is TRBJ2-3 and V is TRBV10-1; 7 bases match TRBD2. The V gene's germline CDR1 is WNHNN and CDR2 SYGVQD (reference sequence). Losses at the gene ends were 3 bases for V and 2 bases for J; bases not matched to a gene: 5. The CDR3 length is 15 residues. CDR3 loop: CASSEAGLATDTQYF. The CDR3 coding sequence is TGCGCCAGCAGTGAAGCGGGACTGGCCACAGATACGCAGTATTTT.